This T cell receptor beta chain was captured in a study of molecular identifiers for immune sequencing clone quantification (dated by TCRdb to 2016 to 2018). For the wider study: For a replicate experiment, RNA from roughly 20,000 or 100,000 naive CD8 T cells was divided into five aliquots, and four of the five aliquots were sequenced. The study was a methods study using CD8 T cells to benchmark molecular-identifier clustering-based TCR repertoire sequencing (MIDCIRS) and TCR RNA copy counting. Summary of the overall study and its limitations: Spiked-in Jurkat TCR RNA equivalent to a single cell was reported to be detectable even among more than 900,000 naive CD8 T cells. Without barcode sub-clustering, chimeric consensus sequences inflated TCR diversity; chimeras reached as high as 47%. The naive libraries included spiked-in Jurkat TCR RNA (10 copies' worth), and this RNA is not part of the donor repertoire. In CMV-specific effector cells, clones with more than 20 RNA copies contained over 97% of molecules, whereas in naive cells such clones contained under 1% of molecules. Modeling gave about 3.2 recovered TCR RNA copies per cell versus 8 to 10 by digital PCR, implying roughly 29% capture efficiency. Highly expanded clone sizes could be underestimated if identical TCR molecules share a barcode.

Preparation of the library involved PCR. Sequencer: NextSeq 500. Preparation of bulk TCR libraries followed a previously described approach, with the TCR primers listed in Table S5. Purification of total RNA was performed with the Qiagen AllPrep DNA/RNA kit. Before analysis, reads from multiple sequencing runs of one library were combined. As for the original processing: Reads were retained only if an exact TCR constant sequence was present, and the retained reads were trimmed to 150 nt and grouped according to their 12-nt molecular barcodes. Within each barcode group, reads were sub-clustered at a 15% Levenshtein threshold, and quality-weighted consensus sequences were built per RNA molecule. Non-functional sequences were removed, as were lower-count sequences one edit away from another. Based on fitting two negative binomial distributions, any barcode sub-cluster with under 20% of the maximum read count was discarded. Through fastp at Q25 and MiXCR, TCRdb rebuilt clones from the public reads, retaining in-frame beta chains. Identical CDR3 protein sequences are pooled into one entry, listed with their most common genes and DNA. TCRdb, not the original authors, processed these V and J calls. This sample lists roughly 630,000 distinct CDR3 sequences; about 25% were detected once. The top ten hold about 0.78% of the sample.

Concerning this clonotype itself: Its antigen is still unknown. This may be a read error: a much more frequent sequence differs by one nucleotide.

In the germline V gene, CDR1 corresponds to SGDLS and CDR2 to YYNGEE. Inclusive of the bounding cysteine and phenylalanine, the CDR3 is 14 residues long. Left in the record is the CDR3 DNA by itself, 42 bases read in frame from the first base. Naive CD8 T cell libraries were made from 20,000 to 1,000,000 sorted cells using 10%, 30% or 50% of purified RNA. Naive CD8 T cells, defined as CD8+CD4-CCR7+CD45RA+, were FACS-sorted into RLT Plus buffer on a BD FACSAria II. To test detection sensitivity, Jurkat RNA equal to ten TCR copies was added to samples of about 17,000-1,100,000 naive CD8 T cells. Enrichment of CD8 T cells was done with RosetteSep CD8+ T Cell Enrichment Cocktail plus Ficoll-Paque, and ACK red cell lysis came afterward.

The rearranged segments are TRBV9 and TRBJ2-2, and 8 junction bases match TRBD2. The clonotype was recovered from a human donor in good health. Some libraries in this study had Jurkat cell RNA spiked in. The material sequenced was naive CD8+ T cells from blood, with Jurkat cell RNA spiked in. In the paper's terms, the cell subset or site label means: FACS-sorted CD8+CD4-CCR7+CD45RA+ naive T cells. DNA sequence: TGTGCCAGCAGCCCCGGACTAGCCGGCGGGGAGCTGTCTTTT. This encodes CASSPGLAGGELSF.